Each of the 28 T cell receptor beta chains below was sequenced from the same sample in a study of blood T cell repertoires in COVID-19 (dated by TCRdb to 2020 to 2022). Libraries came from the immunoSEQ multiplex PCR assay. Drawn from immuneACCESS, this table holds only the in-frame rearrangements with V and J called that TCRdb kept. Clones are partly lost; checked studies trace under half to an unresolved V gene and leave the rest unexplained. The sample has 99,000 or so clones on record, about 86% of them singletons. Together, the top ten hold approximately 3.4% of the sample. Sequenced sample: peripheral blood. These receptors all stem from a woman aged 80 or over with active or convalescent COVID-19.

The chain recombines TRBV6-5 with TRBJ2-1; TRBD2 is a possible D gene (5 bases). V lost 7 bases and J 2 bases, leaving 12 bases between the germline ends. The V gene's germline CDR1 is MNHEY and CDR2 SVGAGI. The length of the CDR3 is 14 residues. CDR3 nucleotides: TGTGCCAGCAAACTAGTCGTGGCCTACAATGAGCAGTTCTTC. This sequence encodes CASKLVVAYNEQFF.

The chain has TRBV3-1 (or the pseudogene TRBV3-2) and TRBJ1-6, with 9 bases matching TRBD1. There are 15 residues in the CDR3. V shed 7 bases and J 7 bases; nucleotides not matched to a gene: 8. Germline lookup yields CDR1 LGHDT and CDR2 YNNKEL (reference sequence). CDR3 loop: CASNPGQGINSPLHF. The CDR3 DNA reads TGTGCCAGCAACCCGGGACAGGGTATAAATTCACCCCTCCACTTT.

The chain's CDR3 is CASSSTGNTGELFF. The CDR3 bases are TGTGCCAGCAGCTCAACAGGGAACACCGGGGAGCTGTTTTTT. This rearrangement joins TRBV9 to TRBJ2-2; a weak D match, TRBD1 (5 bases). CDR3 length equals 14 residues. CDR1 SGDLS and CDR2 YYNGEE come from the germline V gene. Trimming left V 4 bases short and J 1 base short, with 8 bases between.

The J gene is TRBJ2-6, the V gene TRBV9; D gene unclear. Deletions cut 2 bases from V and 0 bases from J, with 6 bases between. Germline V gives CDR1 SGDLS, CDR2 YYNGEE. The length of the CDR3 is 15 residues. The CDR3 spells CASSVRLSGANVLTF. Here the CDR3 DNA reads TGTGCCAGCAGCGTGCGGCTCTCTGGGGCCAACGTCCTGACTTTC.

The genes are TRBV4-1 and TRBJ2-7, with no clear D. Trimming stripped 2 bases from V and 1 base from J, with 6 bases between. CDR3 size: 13 residues. Germline assignment: CDR1 MGHRA and CDR2 YSYEKL. CDR3 sequence: CASSQHISYEQYF. CDR3 nucleotide sequence: TGCGCCAGCAGCCAACACATATCCTACGAGCAGTACTTC.

CDR3 amino acids: CASSFLGGGDTEAFF. Written as DNA, the CDR3 is TGTGCCAGCAGTTTCCTCGGCGGAGGAGACACTGAAGCTTTCTTT. The rearrangement uses TRBV27 and TRBJ1-1; D gene ambiguous. Per the germline V gene, CDR1 is MNHEY and CDR2 is SMNVEV (reference sequence). Trimming stripped 3 bases from V and 3 bases from J, with 14 bases between. This CDR3 spans 15 amino acids.

V is TRBV4-2 and J is TRBJ1-1; TRBD1 aligns across 9 bases. The germline V gene has CDR1 LGHNA and CDR2 YNFKEQ. V lost 3 bases and J lost 1; bases outside the gene matches: 3. The CDR3 spans 15 residues. CDR3 coding DNA: TGTGCCAGCAGCCAGTTGGGACAGGGGAACACTGAAGCTTTCTTT. Its protein product is CASSQLGQGNTEAFF.

The chain couples TRBV7-9 to TRBJ1-4; 8 bases are a match to TRBD1. CDR1 is SEHNR and CDR2 is FQNEAQ in the germline V gene (reference sequence). This CDR3 is 14 amino acids long. V lost 6 bases and J lost 8; bases outside the gene matches: 8. CDR3 region: CASSPDRGYEKLFF. Written as DNA, the CDR3 is TGTGCCAGCAGTCCTGACAGGGGATACGAAAAACTGTTTTTT.

The chain combines TRBV9 with TRBJ2-1; 9 nucleotides agree with TRBD2. Per germline, CDR1 SGDLS and CDR2 YYNGEE. There are 16 residues in the CDR3. Trimming took 2 bases from V and 8 from J; bases not matched to a gene: 11. The chain's CDR3 is CASSVSGGRSMDEQFF. The DNA of the CDR3 is TGTGCCAGCAGCGTTAGCGGGGGACGAAGTATGGATGAGCAGTTCTTC.

This sequence joins TRBV7-9 and TRBJ2-3, with TRBD1 matching 8 bases. This CDR3 contains 16 residues. CDR1 and CDR2 (germline): SEHNR, FQNEAQ (reference sequence). V shed 7 bases and J 2 bases; nucleotides not matched to a gene: 11. This CDR3 reads CASTEDRGRATDTQYF. Here the CDR3 DNA reads TGTGCCAGCACCGAAGACAGGGGACGTGCCACAGATACGCAGTATTTT.

The chain links TRBV2 to TRBJ1-1, with no clear D. In germline, CDR1 is SNHLY, CDR2 FYNNEI. The CDR3 contains 12 residues. V shed 8 bases and J shed 3 bases, with 10 bases lying between them. CDR3 sequence: CASGGEDTEAFF. Written as DNA, the CDR3 is TGTGCCAGCGGCGGGGAGGACACTGAAGCTTTCTTT. The whole variable domain, remainder taken from reference TRBV2 and TRBJ1-1, is EPEVTQTPSHQVTQMGQEVILRCVPISNHLYFYWYRQILGQKVEFLVSFYNNEISEKSEIFDDQFSVERPDGSNFTLKIRSTKLEDSAMYFCASGGEDTEAFFGQGTRLTVV.

The chain recombines TRBV6-1 with TRBJ2-7, with TRBD2 as a possible D gene (6 bases). Germline V lookup: CDR1 MNHNS, CDR2 SASEGT. The CDR3 sequence is 14 residues long. V dropped 1 base and J dropped 6 bases, with 13 bases sitting between them. The CDR3 protein is CASSEVGQGGEQYF. The CDR3 nucleotides read TGTGCCAGCAGTGAAGTAGGCCAGGGAGGCGAGCAGTACTTC.

The chain uses TRBV2 and TRBJ1-1, with D unresolved. Germline lookup yields CDR1 SNHLY and CDR2 FYNNEI. CDR3 size: 12 residues. V lost 8 bases to trimming and J lost 0 bases, with 7 bases between them. The CDR3 protein is CASYNLNTEAFF. The CDR3 DNA sequence: TGTGCCAGCTACAATTTGAACACTGAAGCTTTCTTT.

The table lists this clone with a few counts. This chain uses TRBV19 with TRBJ2-1; 9 bases fit TRBD1. Germline V gives CDR1 LNHDA, CDR2 SQIVND (reference sequence). V gave up 7 bases and J gave up 0 bases; unmatched junction bases: 13. This CDR3 has 18 residues. The CDR3 sequence: CASTLVGQGLSSYNEQFF. Written as DNA, the CDR3 is TGTGCCAGTACTCTAGTGGGACAGGGCCTTAGCTCCTACAATGAGCAGTTCTTC.

In its sample, this clone was seen once. V gene TRBV11-2 combines with J gene TRBJ1-4; D call uncertain. Germline V lookup: CDR1 SGHAT, CDR2 FQNNGV. CDR3 length: 16 residues. Trimming pared 3 bases from V and 0 bases from J, leaving 11 bases between. As DNA, the CDR3 is TGTGCCAGCAGCTTGAGGCCAACTCCAACTAATGAAAAACTGTTTTTT. It encodes CASSLRPTPTNEKLFF.

The chain carries TRBV24-1 and TRBJ2-7; TRBD2 might be the D (5 bases). In germline, CDR1 is KGHDR, CDR2 SFDVKD. CDR3 length: 17 amino acids. V lost 5 bases and J lost 2, with 21 bases in between. CDR3 nucleotide sequence: TGTGCCACCAGTGGAGGAGGCAGCTCGTCTACCACCTACGAGCAGTACTTC. This codes for CATSGGGSSSTTYEQYF.

The sample holds a few counts of this clone. The chain uses TRBV7-8 and TRBJ1-1; D is unclear. CDR1 is SGHVS, CDR2 FQNEAQ, per germline. This CDR3 has 13 amino acids. V was clipped by 4 bases and J by 4 bases, with 10 bases between them. CDR3: CASSWYLSTEAFF. The DNA of the CDR3 is TGTGCCAGCAGCTGGTATCTAAGCACTGAAGCTTTCTTT.

The genes are TRBV5-8 and TRBJ1-4, with D perhaps matching TRBD1 (5 bases). Trimming left V 4 bases short and J 4 bases short, with 17 bases between. The CDR3 totals 16 residues. Germline CDR1 reads SGHTS; CDR2 reads YDEGEE. The DNA for the CDR3 is TGTGCCAGCAGCGCTCCGGGGGAATCAAATAATGAAAAACTGTTTTTT. Translation gives CASSAPGESNNEKLFF.

V is TRBV3-1 (or the pseudogene TRBV3-2) and J is TRBJ1-2, with 7 nucleotides matching TRBD1. The germline CDR1 and CDR2 sequences are LGHDT and YNNKEL (reference sequence). CDR3 size: 14 residues. The V segment lost 4 bases and the J segment 2 bases; nucleotides outside the gene matches: 4. The CDR3 nucleotides are TGTGCCAGCAGCCGAGGACAGGCAAACTATGGCTACACCTTC. Its protein product is CASSRGQANYGYTF.

The CDR3 DNA is TGTGCCAGCAGCTTGGGGCAGAACTCTGGAAACACCATATATTTT. It translates to CASSLGQNSGNTIYF. The chain couples TRBV5-8 to TRBJ1-3; no clear D gene. The CDR3 has 15 amino acids. V was cut by 0 bases and J by 0 bases, with 7 bases left in between. The germline gives CDR1 SGHTS, CDR2 YDEGEE. Together with reference TRBV5-8 and TRBJ1-3, the CDR3 gives the full variable domain: EAGVTQSPTHLIKTRGQQATLRCSPISGHTSVYWYQQALGLGLQFLLWYDEGEERNRGNFPPRFSGRQFPNYSSELNVNALELEDSALYLCASSLGQNSGNTIYFGEGSWLTVV.

This chain connects TRBV2 to TRBJ2-7; perhaps TRBD2 as D (6 bases). Trimming removed 4 bases from V and 7 bases from J, with 11 bases in between. The CDR3 totals 12 residues. CDR1 and CDR2 (germline): SNHLY, FYNNEI. CDR3: CASSAGVGEQYF. CDR3 bases: TGTGCCAGCAGTGCGGGGGTGGGGGAGCAGTACTTC.

This clone was counted only a few times. This chain's CDR3 is CSATRQGEAFF. CDR3 sequence (DNA): TGCAGTGCTACCAGACAGGGGGAAGCTTTCTTT. The V gene is TRBV20-1, the J gene TRBJ1-1, with 8 bases that match TRBD1. The CDR3 is 11 amino acids. J lost 8 bases, V lost 4 bases, and 3 bases had no gene match. Germline lookup yields CDR1 DFQATT and CDR2 SNEGSKA (reference sequence).

The chain recombines TRBV30 with TRBJ1-1; D not certain. The CDR3 loop spans 15 amino acids. The germline CDR1 and CDR2 sequences are GTSNPN and SVGIG (reference sequence). The V end was cut by 0 bases, the J end by 0 bases, with 11 bases between. The CDR3 nucleotides read TGTGCCTGGAGTGTATCCTTAGCTATGAACACTGAAGCTTTCTTT. Amino acids: CAWSVSLAMNTEAFF.

This chain uses TRBV24-1 with TRBJ2-3; a weak D match, TRBD2 (6 bases). The CDR3 is made up of 13 amino acids. V was pared by 0 bases and J by 8 bases, with 8 bases between. Germline V gives CDR1 KGHDR, CDR2 SFDVKD. CDR3 loop: CATSDLPAGTQYF. CDR3 coding DNA: TGTGCCACCAGTGATTTGCCAGCGGGTACGCAGTATTTT.

The chain recombines TRBV9 with TRBJ2-7, with TRBD2 identical over 8 bases. Germline assignment: CDR1 SGDLS and CDR2 YYNGEE. Trimming took 4 bases from V and 7 from J; bases not matched to a gene: 10. The CDR3 has 14 residues. The DNA for the CDR3 is TGTGCCAGCAGCCCCAGCGGGGGCGCGGGTGAGCAGTACTTC. Its translation: CASSPSGGAGEQYF.

The CDR3 protein is CASSRTGGYTF. The CDR3 DNA sequence: TGTGCCAGCAGCCGTACAGGGGGCTACACCTTC. The chain carries TRBV5-8 and TRBJ1-2; weak D call: TRBD1 (6 bases). CDR1 and CDR2 from the germline V gene are SGHTS and YDEGEE. The CDR3 is 11 residues long. V dropped 4 bases and J dropped 8 bases, with 9 bases sitting between them.

This sequence joins TRBV27 and TRBJ1-4; TRBD1 agrees at 8 bases. Trimming took 2 bases from V and 5 from J; bases not matched to a gene: 4. In germline, CDR1 is MNHEY, CDR2 SMNVEV (reference sequence). CDR3 length equals 15 residues. In DNA form, the CDR3 reads TGTGCCAGCAGTTTAGAGACAGGGGTGAATGAAAAACTGTTTTTT. Its protein product is CASSLETGVNEKLFF.

The rearrangement links TRBV28 to TRBJ1-5; TRBD1 matches at 10 bases. CDR1 and CDR2 (germline): MDHEN, SYDVKM. This CDR3 comprises 15 residues. The V segment lost 6 bases and the J segment 5 bases; nucleotides outside the gene matches: 7. CDR3 loop: CASRRRQGAYQPQHF. CDR3 DNA sequence: TGTGCCAGCAGACGAAGACAGGGGGCTTATCAGCCCCAGCATTTT.